This T cell receptor beta chain derives from a study of blood T cell repertoires in COVID-19 (dated by TCRdb to about 2020). Looking at the study overall: The collaborator samples originated in the United States, Italy and Spain and spanned the acute and convalescent phases of COVID-19. The prospective study material was composed of cDNA or gDNA derived from T cells, B-cell-depleted T cells, or PBMCs. The dataset comprised deeply sampled blood TCRbeta repertoires from subjects exposed to, actively infected with, or recovered from COVID-19. The repertoires were released in a freely available public database meant as a resource for research on the immune response to SARS-CoV-2. The samples were drawn from the first 160 participants of the ongoing ImmuneRACE study and from 950 to 1,500 subjects provided by 6 global collaborators. Sample metadata almost always included a de-identified subject ID, COVID-19 status, age in years and sex. Where available, HLA class I and class II types were taken from metadata supplied by the sample provider and were not determined by assay-based typing.

The study at large found these results: How much clinical and demographic metadata was included differed by source and by participant, and the metadata was provided uncurated.

The immunoSEQ Assay, a bias-controlled multiplex PCR, was used to amplify TCRbeta CDR3 regions from genomic DNA. The original pipeline was this. The number of nucleated cells in each sample was estimated from the amplification of reference gene primers within the assay. To quantify the absolute abundance of each unique TCRbeta CDR3 rearrangement, sequence reads were collapsed and filtered. For each sample, productive Simpson clonality was calculated as the square root of Simpson's diversity index over productive rearrangements. TCRdb carries this immuneACCESS record with in-frame sequences only. Its versions omit some clonotypes, under half of them owing to an unresolved V gene in the studies checked, with the rest unexplained. V and J calls and clone size are those listed in that table; D and trimming were worked out from the DNA. The table for this sample lists tens of thousands of clones; under 85% of them were counted only once. Clones ranked in the top ten supply 33% of the sample.

Each collaborating institution followed its own protocols to collect whole blood in K2EDTA tubes. For TCRbeta analysis, collaborators shipped samples in one of three forms: frozen whole blood, isolated PBMCs, or DNA extracted from either of those sample types. In regard to this clone: Its antigen is still unknown. Base qualities are not at hand, and no much larger clone is one base apart.

From its cysteine to its phenylalanine, the CDR3 spans 17 amino acids. Here the CDR3 DNA is all that survives: 51 bases in frame from base 1. V trim: 7 bases; J trim: 6 bases; unmatched bases: 16. From a lookup of the germline V gene (reference sequence), CDR1 and CDR2 are LNHDA and SQIVND. Sequencing was done on a sample of peripheral blood. The clonotype comes from a woman aged 80 or older with acute or convalescent COVID-19. The sequence joins TRBV19 to TRBJ2-2, and 8 junctional nucleotides match TRBD1. The nucleotides read TGTGCCAGTAATAGCTGGCCCGGACAGGGCTCTCCCGGGGAGCTGTTTTTT. This codes for CASNSWPGQGSPGELFF.